Presented here are 21 T cell receptor beta chains from one specimen sequenced in a study of T cell responses to AZD1222 COVID-19 vaccine. Sequencing used immunoSEQ multiplex PCR; TCRdb keeps in-frame clones, though not all of them. The sample consists of about 120,000 clones, 90% of them appearing once. Material: peripheral blood, obtained on day 0 of AZD1222 vaccination. The receptors were gathered from an adult in good health.

This rearrangement joins TRBV30 to TRBJ2-1; 7 bases align to TRBD2. Germline V gene lookup returns CDR1 GTSNPN and CDR2 SVGIG (reference sequence). Trimming at V came to 5 bases and at J to 3 bases, leaving 1 base not matched to a gene. The CDR3 covers 12 residues. The chain's CDR3 is CAWVAGYNEQFF. DNA of the CDR3: TGTGCCTGGGTAGCGGGCTACAATGAGCAGTTCTTC.

The chain is built from TRBV5-1 and TRBJ1-2; 11 positions match TRBD1. Germline assignment: CDR1 SGHRS and CDR2 YFSETQ. The CDR3 totals 17 residues. Trimming at V came to 2 bases and at J to 0 bases, leaving 6 bases not matched to a gene. The CDR3 loop reads CASSLGQGAPSNYGYTF. CDR3 nucleotide sequence: TGCGCCAGCAGCTTAGGACAGGGGGCTCCCTCTAACTATGGCTACACCTTC.

The CDR3 loop is CAWSVGLRAGYHGYTF. Here the CDR3 DNA reads TGTGCCTGGAGTGTAGGGCTGAGGGCAGGGTATCATGGCTACACCTTC. J is TRBJ1-2 and V is TRBV30; D is perhaps TRBD1 (5 bases). This CDR3 is 16 amino acids long. CDR1 is GTSNPN, CDR2 SVGIG, per germline (reference sequence). The V end was cut by 0 bases, the J end by 6 bases, with 20 bases between.

J is TRBJ2-3 and V is TRBV2, with D possibly TRBD1 on 5 matching bases. Trimming cost V 4 bases and J 3 bases, with 11 bases left between them. The CDR3 is made up of 14 amino acids. Germline values: CDR1 SNHLY, CDR2 FYNNEI. In DNA, the CDR3 is TGTGCCAGCAGTGCTGCAGGGTTGACAGATACGCAGTATTTT. Translated, it gives CASSAAGLTDTQYF.

CDR3 sequence: CASSATTGEAETQYF. CDR3 DNA sequence: TGTGCCAGCAGTGCGACGACAGGGGAGGCGGAGACCCAGTACTTC. The chain is built from TRBV25-1 and TRBJ2-5; TRBD1 aligns across 8 bases. After removal of 4 bases from V and 5 bases from J, the junction contained 9 bases not matched to a gene. Germline CDR1 is MGHDK and CDR2 is SYGVNS. The CDR3 is made up of 15 amino acids.

V usage is TRBV12-3 or TRBV12-4 and J usage is TRBJ2-7; D not resolved. V lost 1 base to trimming and J lost 6 bases, with 10 bases between them. This CDR3 has 13 residues. This chain's CDR3 is CASSLGFRSEQYF. Here the CDR3 DNA reads TGTGCCAGCAGTTTAGGGTTTAGGAGCGAGCAGTACTTC.

The chain has TRBV6-5 and TRBJ2-5; either TRBD1 or TRBD2 may fit D (5 bases each). This CDR3 region has 14 residues. The germline gives CDR1 MNHEY, CDR2 SVGAGI. V lost 2 bases, J lost 3 bases, and 10 bases lay in between. The CDR3 DNA follows: TGTGCCAGCAGTTACGGGACGGCGGAAGAGACCCAGTACTTC. It encodes CASSYGTAEETQYF.

The count of this clone is one. CDR3 DNA sequence: TGTGCCAGCAGGCAATCCCATTGGGGCAGACCTTCTTACAATGAGCAGTTCTTC. Translated: CASRQSHWGRPSYNEQFF. The V gene is TRBV27, the J gene TRBJ2-1; a possible D gene is TRBD1 (5 bases). The CDR3 consists of 18 residues. V lost 6 bases and J 4 bases, leaving 25 bases between the germline ends. Germline CDR1 reads MNHEY; CDR2 reads SMNVEV (reference sequence).

This chain connects TRBV18 to TRBJ1-1; TRBD1 matches 11 bases. CDR3 length: 15 residues. In germline, CDR1 is KGHSH, CDR2 LQKENI. V dropped 5 bases and J dropped 1; count of bases not matched to a gene: 3. CDR3 protein: CASSFGTGGNTEAFF. CDR3 sequence (DNA): TGTGCCAGCTCATTCGGGACAGGGGGGAACACTGAAGCTTTCTTT.

This clone was detected a few times. The gene calls are TRBV11-2 and TRBJ2-7, with 7 bases fitting TRBD1. V was clipped by 5 bases and J by 3 bases; unmatched bases: 4. Germline V CDR1 and CDR2: SGHAT, FQNNGV. This CDR3 comprises 13 residues. The CDR3 region is CASSRDSLYEQYF. The CDR3 nucleotides are TGTGCCAGCAGCAGGGACAGTCTCTACGAGCAGTACTTC.

This sequence joins TRBV5-1 and TRBJ2-5; 8 bases line up with TRBD1. Losses at the gene ends were 2 bases for V and 2 bases for J; bases not matched to a gene: 2. Germline lookup yields CDR1 SGHRS and CDR2 YFSETQ. The CDR3 contains 14 residues. In DNA, the CDR3 is TGCGCCAGCAGCTTACGGGACAGGCAAGAGACCCAGTACTTC. Protein: CASSLRDRQETQYF.

This clone showed up just a few times. V is TRBV9 and J is TRBJ1-2, with a possible D match to TRBD1 (5 bases). Per germline, CDR1 SGDLS and CDR2 YYNGEE. The CDR3 spans 15 residues. The V end was cut by 0 bases, the J end by 4 bases, with 13 bases between. CDR3 in amino acids: CASSVDLGRGYGYTF. In DNA, the CDR3 is TGTGCCAGCAGCGTAGACCTGGGGAGGGGCTATGGCTACACCTTC.

The rearrangement links TRBV19 to TRBJ1-5, with 8 bases that match TRBD1. There are 16 residues in the CDR3. Germline CDR1 and CDR2: LNHDA and SQIVND (reference sequence). Losses at the gene ends were 10 bases for V and 4 bases for J; bases not matched to a gene: 15. For the CDR3, the DNA is TGTGCCACCCATGAGTATGGACAGGGCCCAAATCAGCCCCAGCATTTT. Its protein is CATHEYGQGPNQPQHF.

The chain employs TRBV24-1 and TRBJ1-4, with a possible D match to TRBD1 (5 bases). The CDR3 is 13 residues long. V was cut by 5 bases and J by 5 bases, with 8 bases left in between. The V gene's germline CDR1 is KGHDR and CDR2 SFDVKD. The CDR3 protein is CATSGGSNEKLFF. CDR3 DNA sequence: TGTGCCACCAGTGGGGGCTCCAATGAAAAACTGTTTTTT.

This sequence joins TRBV12-3 or TRBV12-4 and TRBJ1-1; D not certain. The length of the CDR3 is 13 residues. V was clipped by 2 bases and J by 1 base, with 5 bases between them. The CDR3 DNA is TGTGCCAGCAGTTTAATAAGGAACACTGAAGCTTTCTTT. Its translation is CASSLIRNTEAFF.

The chain has TRBV6-5 and TRBJ1-5; D unclear. The germline CDR1 and CDR2 sequences are MNHEY and SVGAGI. The CDR3 is 15 residues long. V was shortened by 0 bases and J by 1 base, with 7 bases between the two germline ends. The CDR3 nucleotides read TGTGCCAGCAGTTACTCGTCCTTGAGCAATCAGCCCCAGCATTTT. Its protein is CASSYSSLSNQPQHF.

The chain employs TRBV27 and TRBJ1-4; D unclear. This CDR3 spans 14 amino acids. The V gene's germline CDR1 is MNHEY and CDR2 SMNVEV (reference sequence). Trimming removed 2 bases from V and 0 bases from J, with 4 bases in between. The CDR3 sequence: CASSLVTTNEKLFF. Written as DNA, the CDR3 is TGTGCCAGCAGTTTAGTTACAACTAATGAAAAACTGTTTTTT.

J is TRBJ1-1 and V is TRBV19; no reliable D call. Deletions cut 1 base from V and 3 bases from J, with 6 bases between. The germline gives CDR1 LNHDA, CDR2 SQIVND (reference sequence). The CDR3 has 13 amino acids. This chain's CDR3 is CASSIAGDTEAFF. For the CDR3, the DNA is TGTGCCAGTAGTATAGCCGGGGACACTGAAGCTTTCTTT. Full variable domain (remainder filled in from reference TRBV19 and TRBJ1-1): DGGITQSPKYLFRKEGQNVTLSCEQNLNHDAMYWYRQDPGQGLRLIYYSQIVNDFQKGDIAEGYSVSREKKESFPLTVTSAQKNPTAFYLCASSIAGDTEAFFGQGTRLTVV.

This chain joins TRBV5-4 and TRBJ2-7; D is uncertain. The germline V gene has CDR1 SGHNT and CDR2 YYREEE (reference sequence). Trimming removed 1 base from V and 5 bases from J, with 4 bases in between. CDR3 length: 11 amino acids. This CDR3 is CASSLSDEQYF. The DNA for the CDR3 is TGTGCCAGCAGCTTGTCTGACGAGCAGTACTTC.

V is TRBV29-1 and J is TRBJ2-2, with 7 bases aligning to TRBD1. The trim removed 2 bases at V and 3 bases at J, leaving 3 bases unmatched. CDR3 length: 14 amino acids. The germline CDR1 and CDR2 sequences are SQVTM and ANQGSEA. In DNA form, the CDR3 reads TGCAGCGTTGAAAAGGGGACAGACACCGGGGAGCTGTTTTTT. Translating it yields CSVEKGTDTGELFF.

The chain employs TRBV19 and TRBJ1-6; 10 bases match TRBD1. The CDR3 runs to 14 residues. Looked up from germline, CDR1 is LNHDA and CDR2 is SQIVND (reference sequence). This CDR3 reads CATGTGEYNSPLHF. CDR3 in DNA: TGTGCGACCGGGACAGGGGAATATAATTCACCCCTCCACTTT.